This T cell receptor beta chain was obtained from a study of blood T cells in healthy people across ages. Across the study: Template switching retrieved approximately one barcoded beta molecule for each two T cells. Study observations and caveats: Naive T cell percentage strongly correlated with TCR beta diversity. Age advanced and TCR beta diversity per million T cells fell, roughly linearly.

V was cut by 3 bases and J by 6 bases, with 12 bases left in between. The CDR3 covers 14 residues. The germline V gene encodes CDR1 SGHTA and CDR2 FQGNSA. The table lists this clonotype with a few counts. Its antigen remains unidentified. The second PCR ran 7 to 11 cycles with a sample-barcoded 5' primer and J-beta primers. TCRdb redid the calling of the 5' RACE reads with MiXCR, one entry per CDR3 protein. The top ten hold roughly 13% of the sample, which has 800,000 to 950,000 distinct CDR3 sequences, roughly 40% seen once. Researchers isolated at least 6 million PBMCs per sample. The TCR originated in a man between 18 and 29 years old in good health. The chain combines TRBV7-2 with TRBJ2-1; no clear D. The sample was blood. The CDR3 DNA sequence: TGTGCCAGCAGCTTTATCATAGGAAGCAATGAGCAGTTCTTC. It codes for CASSFIIGSNEQFF.